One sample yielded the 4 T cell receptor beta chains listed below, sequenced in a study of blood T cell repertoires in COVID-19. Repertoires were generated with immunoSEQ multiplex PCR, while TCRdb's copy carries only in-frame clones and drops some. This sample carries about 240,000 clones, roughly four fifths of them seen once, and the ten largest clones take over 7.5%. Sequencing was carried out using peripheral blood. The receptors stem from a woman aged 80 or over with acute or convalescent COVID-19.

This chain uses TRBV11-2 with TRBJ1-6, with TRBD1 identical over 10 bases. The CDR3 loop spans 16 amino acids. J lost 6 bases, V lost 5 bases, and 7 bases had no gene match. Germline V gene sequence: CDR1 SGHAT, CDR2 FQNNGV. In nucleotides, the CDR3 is TGTGCCAGCAGCCCACGGACAGGGGGGCTTAATTCACCCCTCCACTTT. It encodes CASSPRTGGLNSPLHF.

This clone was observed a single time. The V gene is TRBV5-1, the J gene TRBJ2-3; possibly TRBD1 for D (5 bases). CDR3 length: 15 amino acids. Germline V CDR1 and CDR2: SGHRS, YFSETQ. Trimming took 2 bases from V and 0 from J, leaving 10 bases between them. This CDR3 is CASSFDRASTDTQYF. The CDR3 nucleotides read TGCGCCAGCAGCTTCGACAGAGCTAGCACAGATACGCAGTATTTT.

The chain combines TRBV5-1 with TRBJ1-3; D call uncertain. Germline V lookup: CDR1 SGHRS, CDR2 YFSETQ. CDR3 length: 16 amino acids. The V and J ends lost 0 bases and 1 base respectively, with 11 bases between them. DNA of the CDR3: TGCGCCAGCAGCTTGGGAGGGCCCGCATCTGGAAACACCATATATTTT. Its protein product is CASSLGGPASGNTIYF.

The CDR3 region is CASSLVADYGYTF. CDR3 bases: TGTGCCAGCAGCTTGGTGGCGGACTATGGCTACACCTTC. The rearrangement links TRBV5-5 to TRBJ1-2; D unclear. The germline V gene has CDR1 SGHKS and CDR2 YYEKEE (reference sequence). Trimming shortened V by 0 bases and J by 3 bases, and 6 bases separated the two germline ends. There are 13 residues in the CDR3.